The 8 T cell receptor beta chains below come from one sample, sequenced in a study of control samples from healthy donors and cancer patients. Sequencing used immunoSEQ multiplex PCR; TCRdb keeps in-frame clones, though not all of them. Of approximately 46,000 clones listed, just over 90% are singletons. The sequenced material came from PBMCs. These receptors were obtained from a man aged 25-45 years with colorectal cancer.

V and J are TRBV11-2 and TRBJ2-2, with D maybe TRBD2 (7 bases). The CDR3 spans 16 residues. Germline values: CDR1 SGHAT, CDR2 FQNNGV. Trimming removed 1 base from V and 6 bases from J, with 15 bases in between. CDR3 in DNA: TGTGCCAGCAGCTTAGGGAGGGGGGGCCTCCCCGGGGAGCTGTTTTTT. Protein sequence: CASSLGRGGLPGELFF. Full variable domain (missing parts from reference TRBV11-2 and TRBJ2-2): EAGVAQSPRYKIIEKRQSVAFWCNPISGHATLYWYQQILGQGPKLLIQFQNNGVVDDSQLPKDRFSAERLKGVDSTLKIQPAKLEDSAVYLCASSLGRGGLPGELFFGEGSRLTVL.

This sequence joins TRBV30 and TRBJ1-5, with D possibly being TRBD1 (6 bases). Trimming removed 0 bases at V and 5 bases at J, with 8 bases between. This CDR3 has 13 amino acids. The germline CDR1 and CDR2 sequences are GTSNPN and SVGIG (reference sequence). CDR3 in amino acids: CAWSVQGYQPQHF. The CDR3, as DNA: TGTGCCTGGAGTGTACAGGGATATCAGCCCCAGCATTTT.

The chain has TRBV6-1 and TRBJ2-1, with no clear D. V was pared by 2 bases and J by 7 bases, with 0 bases between. Germline V lookup: CDR1 MNHNS, CDR2 SASEGT. The CDR3 is 10 amino acids. CDR3 coding DNA: TGTGCCAGCAGTGAAAATGAGCAGTTCTTC. It translates to CASSENEQFF.

V and J are TRBV7-9 and TRBJ1-6; TRBD1 matches 7 bases. The CDR3 spans 13 residues. Trimming cost V 2 bases and J 8 bases; bases outside gene matches: 0. Germline V gene sequence: CDR1 SEHNR, CDR2 FQNEAQ (reference sequence). This CDR3 is CASSLQGDSPLHF. Here the CDR3 DNA reads TGTGCCAGCAGCTTACAGGGGGATTCACCCCTCCACTTT. The variable domain in full, with the rest retrieved from reference TRBV7-9 and TRBJ1-6, is DTGVSQNPRHKITKRGQNVTFRCDPISEHNRLYWYRQTLGQGPEFLTYFQNEAQLEKSRLLSDRFSAERPKGSFSTLEIQRTEQGDSAMYLCASSLQGDSPLHFGNGTRLTVT.

This chain connects TRBV3-1 (or the pseudogene TRBV3-2) to TRBJ2-3, with TRBD2 matching over 13 bases. CDR3 length: 16 amino acids. Germline V gives CDR1 LGHDT, CDR2 YNNKEL (reference sequence). Trimming removed 5 bases from V and 5 bases from J; junction bases left unmatched: 7. The chain's CDR3 is CASSSTSGGVKDTQYF. The CDR3 DNA is TGTGCCAGCAGCTCAACTAGCGGGGGGGTCAAAGATACGCAGTATTTT.

The chain recombines TRBV10-1 with TRBJ1-1; D is undetermined. CDR1 is WNHNN and CDR2 is SYGVQD in the germline V gene (reference sequence). V lost 4 bases and J 4 bases, leaving 10 bases between the germline ends. The length of the CDR3 is 13 residues. CDR3 in amino acids: CASSVSTRTEAFF. In nucleotides, the CDR3 is TGCGCCAGCAGTGTCAGCACCCGCACTGAAGCTTTCTTT.

The rearrangement joins TRBV4-3 to TRBJ2-4; unclear D gene. V lost 0 bases and J lost 8, with 17 bases in between. CDR1 LGHNA and CDR2 YSLEER come from the germline V gene. The CDR3 covers 16 residues. Here the CDR3 reads CASSQDGSSRTDIQYF. The CDR3 DNA is TGCGCCAGCAGCCAAGATGGCTCAAGCCGGACGGACATTCAGTACTTC.

V gene TRBV29-1 combines with J gene TRBJ2-1; 9 positions agree with TRBD1. Germline V lookup: CDR1 SQVTM, CDR2 ANQGSEA. The trim removed 7 bases at V and 7 bases at J, leaving 5 bases unmatched. This CDR3 is 12 amino acids long. In nucleotides, the CDR3 is TGCAGCGGGGGACAGGGAAGGAATGAGCAGTTCTTC. Translated: CSGGQGRNEQFF.